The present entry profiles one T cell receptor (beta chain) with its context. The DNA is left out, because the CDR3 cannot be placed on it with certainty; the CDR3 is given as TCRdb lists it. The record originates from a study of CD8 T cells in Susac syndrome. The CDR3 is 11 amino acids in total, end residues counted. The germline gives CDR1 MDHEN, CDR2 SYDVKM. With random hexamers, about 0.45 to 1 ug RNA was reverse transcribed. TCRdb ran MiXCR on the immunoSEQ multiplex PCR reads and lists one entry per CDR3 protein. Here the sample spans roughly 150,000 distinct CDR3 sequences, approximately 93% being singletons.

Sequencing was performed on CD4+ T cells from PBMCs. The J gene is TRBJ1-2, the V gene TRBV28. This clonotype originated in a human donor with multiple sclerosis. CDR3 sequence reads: CASSSSVGYTF.